This entry lists 21 T cell receptor beta chains sequenced from one sample in a study of persistence of HIV-infected CD4 T cells. Their antigens remain unidentified. Sequencing used immunoSEQ version 4 in survey mode. Assay: immunoSEQ multiplex PCR; the TCRdb copy retains only in-frame clones and omits some. The sample has about 20,000 clones, around three fifths seen once. Overlapping HIV-1 Gag 15-mer peptides at roughly 1 ug per peptide per mL were used. Responding CD4+ T cells were sorted by upregulation of both CD40 ligand and CD69. Sequenced material: CD4+ T cells sorted from PBMCs after roughly 18-hour stimulation, taken from a patient who received antiretroviral therapy. The origin of the receptors is an adult woman with HIV who was CMV-seropositive.

This clone was counted a single time. This rearrangement joins TRBV9 to TRBJ1-5, with a tentative D call TRBD1 (5 bases). This CDR3 region has 16 residues. Germline V gene data show CDR1 as SGDLS and CDR2 as YYNGEE. V was clipped by 4 bases and J by 0 bases, with 14 bases between them. The CDR3 reads CASSYNRDYSNQPQHF. The CDR3 bases are TGTGCCAGCAGCTATAACCGGGACTATAGCAATCAGCCCCAGCATTTT.

The rearrangement links TRBV7-2 to TRBJ1-2; TRBD1 matches 8 bases. The CDR3 length is 14 residues. Germline CDR1 is SGHTA and CDR2 is FQGNSA. Losses at the gene ends were 10 bases for V and 8 bases for J; bases not matched to a gene: 15. The CDR3 sequence is CATGAGGELGGYTF. CDR3 DNA: TGTGCCACAGGGGCAGGGGGCGAATTGGGAGGCTACACCTTC.

This clone was observed a handful of times. This chain connects TRBV5-4 to TRBJ1-2; 8 bases align to TRBD1. The length of the CDR3 is 13 residues. V lost 3 bases to trimming and J lost 5 bases; unmatched junction nucleotides: 3. Germline lookup yields CDR1 SGHNT and CDR2 YYREEE (reference sequence). In nucleotides, the CDR3 is TGTGCCAGCAGCTGGGGACAGGCTTATGGCTACACCTTC. It is translated as CASSWGQAYGYTF.

This clone was recorded once. The chain couples TRBV5-6 to TRBJ1-2, with 7 bases aligning to TRBD1. The CDR3 totals 13 residues. After removal of 4 bases from V and 5 bases from J, the junction contained 5 bases not matched to a gene. CDR1 is SGHDT, CDR2 YYEEEE, per germline. CDR3 DNA: TGTGCCAGCAGCCGGGACAGTTTTTATGGCTACACCTTC. The encoded protein is CASSRDSFYGYTF.

This clone came up a few times. This chain connects TRBV5-4 to TRBJ1-2; 8 bases agree with TRBD1. This CDR3 comprises 15 residues. With 0 bases clipped from V and 5 bases from J, the junction kept 6 bases outside the gene matches. Germline loops: CDR1 SGHNT, CDR2 YYREEE (reference sequence). The CDR3 loop is CASSLASRQGYGYTF. CDR3 nucleotide sequence: TGTGCCAGCAGCTTGGCCTCTAGACAGGGGTATGGCTACACCTTC.

The chain employs TRBV5-5 and TRBJ1-1, with D tentatively TRBD1 (5 bases). Trimming removed 4 bases at V and 3 bases at J, with 13 bases between. Germline CDR1 SGHKS, CDR2 YYEKEE (reference sequence). The CDR3 contains 14 residues. The CDR3: CASSPLGGDTEAFF. DNA of the CDR3: TGTGCCAGCAGCCCGCTCGGGGGAGACACTGAAGCTTTCTTT.

Points on this clone: This may stem from a read error, because a much larger clone lies one nucleotide away. The CDR3 is CASSYATGRDQPQHF. DNA for the CDR3: TGTGCCAGCAGTTATGCGACAGGGAGAGATCAGCCCCAGCATTTT. The chain is built from TRBV6-5 and TRBJ1-5; TRBD1 agrees at 7 bases. This CDR3 is built from 15 residues. V lost 3 bases, J lost 5 bases, and 7 bases stayed unmatched. The germline V gene has CDR1 MNHEY and CDR2 SVGAGI.

Note on this clone: The same CDR3 also results from other DNA sequences found in this sample. This chain uses TRBV5-1 with TRBJ1-3, with 8 bases matching TRBD1. Germline CDR1 reads SGHRS; CDR2 reads YFSETQ. This CDR3 spans 14 amino acids. V dropped 4 bases and J dropped 4; count of bases not matched to a gene: 4. As DNA, the CDR3 is TGCGCCAGCAGCCCGGACAGGGAAGGAAACACCATATATTTT. This gives the protein CASSPDREGNTIYF.

The J gene is TRBJ2-1, the V gene TRBV27; D remains unclear. Germline CDR1 reads MNHEY; CDR2 reads SMNVEV (reference sequence). V lost 7 bases and J lost 8, with 15 bases in between. The CDR3 contains 13 residues. CDR3 in DNA: TGTGCCAGCACCACTACTAAGGCCGATGAGCAGTTCTTC. Its protein is CASTTTKADEQFF.

This clone was counted a single time. CDR3 coding DNA: TGTGCCAGCAGAAGGGACCGCAACAATGAGCAGTTCTTC. Amino acid sequence: CASRRDRNNEQFF. This sequence joins TRBV6-5 and TRBJ2-1; D could derive from TRBD1 or TRBD2 (5 bases each). The CDR3 covers 13 residues. Per germline, CDR1 MNHEY and CDR2 SVGAGI. V was clipped by 6 bases and J by 5 bases, with 11 bases between them.

The chain couples TRBV9 to TRBJ2-2; D gene uncertain. This CDR3 is built from 13 residues. V was trimmed by 0 bases and J by 5 bases, leaving 5 bases between them. Germline V CDR1 and CDR2: SGDLS, YYNGEE. CDR3 amino acids: CASSVVGTGELFF. In DNA form, the CDR3 reads TGTGCCAGCAGCGTAGTTGGAACCGGGGAGCTGTTTTTT.

This sequence joins TRBV4-1 and TRBJ2-3; 8 bases match TRBD2. The CDR3 runs 14 residues. Germline values: CDR1 MGHRA, CDR2 YSYEKL. V was clipped by 4 bases and J by 3 bases; unmatched bases: 3. CDR3 region: CASSPGGQTDTQYF. The CDR3 DNA sequence: TGCGCCAGCAGCCCGGGGGGGCAAACAGATACGCAGTATTTT.

V and J are TRBV9 and TRBJ2-3; D is unresolved. This CDR3 has 12 amino acids. Germline V gene sequence: CDR1 SGDLS, CDR2 YYNGEE. V shed 4 bases and J shed 2 bases, with 5 bases lying between them. The DNA for the CDR3 is TGTGCCAGCAGCTCCGTCACAGATACGCAGTATTTT. Protein: CASSSVTDTQYF. The full variable domain, its missing parts supplied by reference TRBV9 and TRBJ2-3, is DSGVTQTPKHLITATGQRVTLRCSPRSGDLSVYWYQQSLDQGLQFLIQYYNGEERAKGNILERFSAQQFPDLHSELNLSSLELGDSALYFCASSSVTDTQYFGPGTRLTVL.

The chain links TRBV2 to TRBJ2-1; D is ambiguous. Germline loops: CDR1 SNHLY, CDR2 FYNNEI. CDR3 length: 13 amino acids. V was pared by 5 bases and J by 3 bases, with 8 bases between. In nucleotides, the CDR3 is TGTGCCAGCAGTACCTTAGGCTACAATGAGCAGTTCTTC. Translation: CASSTLGYNEQFF.

The V call is TRBV5-4, the J call TRBJ2-7; 8 nucleotides line up with TRBD1. The CDR3 loop spans 15 amino acids. The V segment lost 4 bases and the J segment 0 bases; nucleotides outside the gene matches: 6. Germline V gene data show CDR1 as SGHNT and CDR2 as YYREEE (reference sequence). CDR3 coding DNA: TGTGCCAGCAGCGCGACAGGGGTCAGCTCCTACGAGCAGTACTTC. Translation gives CASSATGVSSYEQYF.

The DNA of the CDR3 is TGTGCCAGCAGATCCACAGGACCCTACGAGCAGTACTTC. It codes for CASRSTGPYEQYF. The chain is built from TRBV2 and TRBJ2-7; a possible D gene is TRBD1 (5 bases). This CDR3 region has 13 residues. Looked up from germline, CDR1 is SNHLY and CDR2 is FYNNEI. Trimming stripped 6 bases from V and 2 bases from J, with 11 bases between.

The V call is TRBV5-1, the J call TRBJ1-3; 8 bases line up with TRBD1. Germline values: CDR1 SGHRS, CDR2 YFSETQ. The CDR3 has 15 residues. V was clipped by 4 bases and J by 2 bases; unmatched bases: 5. CDR3 nucleotides: TGCGCCAGCAGCACTGGACAGGGCGCTGGAAACACCATATATTTT. Its translation is CASSTGQGAGNTIYF.

A single count supports this clone. This chain links TRBV19 with TRBJ1-5, with TRBD1 identical over 9 bases. The ends lost 5 bases at V and 5 bases at J; junction bases unmatched: 22. This CDR3 comprises 20 residues. CDR1 and CDR2 from the germline V gene are LNHDA and SQIVND (reference sequence). CDR3: CASSPALSGQGRLGDQPQHF. In DNA form, the CDR3 reads TGTGCCAGTAGTCCAGCCCTCTCCGGACAGGGGCGTTTAGGCGATCAGCCCCAGCATTTT.

The chain carries TRBV10-3 and TRBJ2-3, with 13 bases fitting TRBD2. The CDR3 runs to 16 residues. Germline trimming cut 5 bases from V and 1 base from J; bases unmatched to any gene: 3. CDR1 ENHRY and CDR2 SYGVKD come from the germline V gene. The DNA of the CDR3 is TGTGCCATCAGTCTCGGGACTAGCGGGGGCACAGATACGCAGTATTTT. Residues: CAISLGTSGGTDTQYF.

This clone was seen just once. CDR3 protein: CASSPKGVEQFF. Here the CDR3 DNA reads TGTGCCAGCAGTCCTAAGGGGGTTGAGCAGTTCTTC. This chain connects TRBV14 to TRBJ2-1; the D gene is possibly TRBD1 (6 bases). The CDR3 has 12 residues. Trimming left V 6 bases short and J 9 bases short, with 12 bases between. Per germline, CDR1 SGHDN and CDR2 FVKESK.

To note about this clone: The same CDR3 also results from other DNA sequences found in this sample. The V and J genes are TRBV30 and TRBJ1-1, with no clear D. Trimming shortened V by 4 bases and J by 0 bases, and 9 bases separated the two germline ends. The CDR3 loop spans 13 amino acids. Germline V gene data show CDR1 as GTSNPN and CDR2 as SVGIG (reference sequence). CDR3 nucleotide sequence: TGTGCCTGGAATACCGGGATGAACACTGAAGCTTTCTTT. This translates into CAWNTGMNTEAFF.